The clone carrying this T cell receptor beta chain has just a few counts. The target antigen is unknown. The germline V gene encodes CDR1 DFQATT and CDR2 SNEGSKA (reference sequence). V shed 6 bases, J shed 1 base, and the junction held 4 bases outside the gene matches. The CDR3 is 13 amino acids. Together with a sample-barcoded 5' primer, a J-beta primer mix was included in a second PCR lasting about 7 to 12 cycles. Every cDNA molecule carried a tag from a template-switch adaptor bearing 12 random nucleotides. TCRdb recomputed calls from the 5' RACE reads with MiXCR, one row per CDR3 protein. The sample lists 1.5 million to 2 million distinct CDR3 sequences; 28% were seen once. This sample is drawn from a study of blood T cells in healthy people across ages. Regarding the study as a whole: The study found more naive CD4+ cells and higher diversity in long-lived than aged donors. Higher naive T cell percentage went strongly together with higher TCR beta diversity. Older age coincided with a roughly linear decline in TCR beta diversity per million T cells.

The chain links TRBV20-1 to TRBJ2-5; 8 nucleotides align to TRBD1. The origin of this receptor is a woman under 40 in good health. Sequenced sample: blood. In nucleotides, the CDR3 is TGCAGTGCAGGGGACAGGACCCAAGAGACCCAGTACTTC. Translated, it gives CSAGDRTQETQYF.